These 26 T cell receptor beta chains were sequenced from one sample in a study of technical replicates of blood from a few donors. Some clones are missing from TCRdb's copy, which holds only in-frame ones; the method was immunoSEQ multiplex PCR. The sample includes 60,000 to 80,000 clones, around nine tenths seen only once; the top ten take more than 4.5%. Material: PBMCs. These receptors all come from a human donor in good health. Some clones in this sample may be carry-over from other donors' samples.

The CDR3 DNA sequence: TGTGCCAGCAGTCATGACAGGACCTACAATGAGCAGTTCTTC. Translation gives CASSHDRTYNEQFF. The chain employs TRBV7-9 and TRBJ2-1; D possibly corresponds to TRBD1 (6 bases). Germline CDR1 SEHNR, CDR2 FQNEAQ (reference sequence). The CDR3 is 14 residues long. V lost 6 bases and J 2 bases, leaving 11 bases between the germline ends.

The chain joins TRBV6-1 to TRBJ1-1; D might be TRBD1 (5 bases). CDR1 is MNHNS, CDR2 SASEGT, per germline. The ends were cut back, 3 bases at V and 3 bases at J, with 11 bases in the middle. The CDR3 length is 14 residues. CDR3 DNA: TGTGCCAGCAGTGACACAGGAGATTACACTGAAGCTTTCTTT. Its protein is CASSDTGDYTEAFF.

The chain couples TRBV21-1 to TRBJ2-3; TRBD1, the table's D call, lacks a check against the DNA. TRBV21-1 is described as a pseudogene. The length of the CDR3 is 16 residues. The CDR3 is CASSWYRGPSTDTQYF. CDR3 DNA: TGTGCCAGCAGTTGGTACAGGGGGCCTAGCACAGATACGCAGTATTTT.

The gene calls are TRBV7-3 and TRBJ1-1; TRBD1 agrees at 9 bases. CDR3 size: 13 residues. V dropped 5 bases and J dropped 11; count of bases not matched to a gene: 9. Germline V CDR1 and CDR2: SGHTA, FQGTGA. CDR3 sequence: CASSKDRGFRAFF. In nucleotides, the CDR3 is TGTGCCAGCAGCAAGGACAGGGGCTTTAGGGCTTTCTTT.

This clone was counted once. The CDR3: CASSGTNDNEQFF. The DNA for the CDR3 is TGCGCCAGCAGCGGGACTAACGACAATGAGCAGTTCTTC. This chain connects TRBV5-1 to TRBJ2-1; 7 bases are a match to TRBD2. CDR1 and CDR2 from the germline V gene are SGHRS and YFSETQ. CDR3 size: 13 residues. V was pared by 4 bases and J by 5 bases, with 3 bases of the junction left unmatched.

The chain employs TRBV5-4 and TRBJ2-2; a possible D gene is TRBD2 (6 bases). CDR3 length equals 15 residues. With 3 bases removed from V and 5 bases from J, the gap between germline ends came to 14 bases. CDR1 and CDR2 from the germline V gene are SGHNT and YYREEE (reference sequence). CDR3 sequence: CASSSGAGLTGELFF. The DNA of the CDR3 is TGTGCCAGCAGCTCTGGGGCGGGATTGACCGGGGAGCTGTTTTTT. Based on the CDR3 plus reference TRBV5-4 and TRBJ2-2, the full variable domain is ETGVTQSPTHLIKTRGQQVTLRCSSQSGHNTVSWYQQALGQGPQFIFQYYREEENGRGNFPPRFSGLQFPNYSSELNVNALELDDSALYLCASSSGAGLTGELFFGEGSRLTVL.

The J gene is TRBJ1-2, the V gene TRBV20-1; 7 bases fit TRBD1. The CDR3 loop spans 11 amino acids. With V trimmed by 6 bases and J by 7 bases, 5 bases remained unmatched. CDR1 is DFQATT and CDR2 is SNEGSKA in the germline V gene (reference sequence). DNA of the CDR3: TGCAGTGCGAAGACAGGGTTTGGCTACACCTTC. Protein sequence: CSAKTGFGYTF.

The rearrangement links TRBV7-2 to TRBJ2-7, with a tentative D call TRBD1 (6 bases). Between the trimmed V and J ends, which lost 5 bases and 2 bases, there was a span of 13 bases. The CDR3 loop spans 14 amino acids. Germline V gene lookup returns CDR1 SGHTA and CDR2 FQGNSA. The CDR3 nucleotides are TGTGCCAGCAGCGTAGACAGGACCACCTACGAGCAGTACTTC. Translated, it gives CASSVDRTTYEQYF.

V gene TRBV2 combines with J gene TRBJ1-2, with 7 bases that match TRBD1. The V and J ends lost 8 bases and 4 bases, in that order; junction bases with no gene match: 4. Germline V lookup: CDR1 SNHLY, CDR2 FYNNEI. CDR3 length: 12 amino acids. CDR3 protein: CASGDSPYGYTF. In DNA form, the CDR3 reads TGTGCCAGCGGGGACAGCCCCTATGGCTACACCTTC.

The CDR3 DNA reads TGCGCCAGCAGCCAAGATCGTTCAGGAGGGCGGTACAATGAGCAGTTCTTC. Translated, it gives CASSQDRSGGRYNEQFF. This chain connects TRBV4-3 to TRBJ2-1, with D perhaps TRBD2 (6 bases). Trimming took off 0 bases at V and 4 bases at J, with 16 bases between the two ends. The CDR3 is 17 amino acids. Looked up from germline, CDR1 is LGHNA and CDR2 is YSLEER.

This rearrangement joins TRBV12-1 to TRBJ2-7; the table's D call of TRBD2 was not tested on the DNA. TRBV12-1 is marked as a pseudogene. The CDR3 runs 12 residues. As DNA, the CDR3 is TGTGCCAGTCCGACGGGGTCCTACGAGCAGTACTTC. Translated, it gives CASPTGSYEQYF.

The chain is built from TRBV11-2 and TRBJ1-6; D is uncertain. Per the germline V gene, CDR1 is SGHAT and CDR2 is FQNNGV. The CDR3 spans 15 residues. The V end was cut by 3 bases, the J end by 6 bases, with 12 bases between. CDR3 DNA sequence: TGTGCCAGCAGCTTCTACACTGGCGGTAATTCACCCCTCCACTTT. It codes for CASSFYTGGNSPLHF. The variable domain in full, with the rest retrieved from reference TRBV11-2 and TRBJ1-6, is EAGVAQSPRYKIIEKRQSVAFWCNPISGHATLYWYQQILGQGPKLLIQFQNNGVVDDSQLPKDRFSAERLKGVDSTLKIQPAKLEDSAVYLCASSFYTGGNSPLHFGNGTRLTVT.

A single count supports this clone. The chain carries TRBV7-6 and TRBJ2-1; D possibly corresponds to TRBD2 (5 bases). Germline CDR1 reads SGHVS; CDR2 reads FNYEAQ. The CDR3 spans 14 residues. Trimming removed 1 base at V and 5 bases at J, with 9 bases between. CDR3 DNA sequence: TGTGCCAGCAGCTTAGGTGGGAGCAACAATGAGCAGTTCTTC. Its translation: CASSLGGSNNEQFF.

The chain couples TRBV5-1 to TRBJ2-7; weak D call: TRBD2 (6 bases). Trimming removed 5 bases from V and 7 bases from J, with 19 bases in between. Germline CDR1 reads SGHRS; CDR2 reads YFSETQ. The CDR3 contains 14 residues. CDR3 sequence reads: CASRPGVSEGEQYF. CDR3 DNA sequence: TGCGCCAGCAGACCCGGGGTCTCGGAGGGTGAGCAGTACTTC. The full variable domain, with the rest looked up from reference TRBV5-1 and TRBJ2-7, is KAGVTQTPRYLIKTRGQQVTLSCSPISGHRSVSWYQQTPGQGLQFLFEYFSETQRNKGNFPGRFSGRQFSNSRSEMNVSTLELGDSALYLCASRPGVSEGEQYFGPGTRLTVT.

This chain uses TRBV5-1 with TRBJ1-2; D unclear. The V end lost 0 bases, the J end lost 3 bases, and 12 bases lay between the germline ends. Germline CDR1 is SGHRS and CDR2 is YFSETQ. The CDR3 spans 15 residues. The CDR3 loop is CASSLDPYSDYGYTF. CDR3 DNA: TGCGCCAGCAGCTTGGACCCCTACAGTGACTATGGCTACACCTTC.

The chain links TRBV29-1 to TRBJ2-3, with D possibly being TRBD1 (7 bases). Deletions cut 1 base from V and 4 bases from J, with 21 bases between. CDR1 SQVTM and CDR2 ANQGSEA come from the germline V gene. This CDR3 is 17 amino acids long. The CDR3 is CSVEAQGLGGAADTQYF. The CDR3 DNA reads as TGCAGCGTTGAAGCACAGGGGTTGGGGGGAGCGGCAGATACGCAGTATTTT.

The chain employs TRBV15 and TRBJ2-1; unclear D gene. Per germline, CDR1 LNHNV and CDR2 YYDKDF (reference sequence). This CDR3 is built from 12 residues. V was trimmed by 1 base and J by 5 bases, leaving 3 bases between them. CDR3 in amino acids: CATSRANNEQFF. CDR3 DNA sequence: TGTGCCACCAGCAGAGCCAACAATGAGCAGTTCTTC.

V and J are TRBV19 and TRBJ1-1; the D gene is possibly TRBD1 (5 bases). V lost 11 bases to trimming and J lost 0 bases, with 13 bases between them. Per the germline V gene, CDR1 is LNHDA and CDR2 is SQIVND (reference sequence). The length of the CDR3 is 13 residues. The CDR3 DNA follows: TGTGCCTCGGGGGTTTCAGTGAACACTGAAGCTTTCTTT. Translation gives CASGVSVNTEAFF. The full variable domain, with the rest looked up from reference TRBV19 and TRBJ1-1, is DGGITQSPKYLFRKEGQNVTLSCEQNLNHDAMYWYRQDPGQGLRLIYYSQIVNDFQKGDIAEGYSVSREKKESFPLTVTSAQKNPTAFYLCASGVSVNTEAFFGQGTRLTVV.

This clone was recorded only once. V is TRBV7-2 and J is TRBJ2-3; a possible D gene is TRBD1 (6 bases). The CDR3 is 15 residues long. The germline gives CDR1 SGHTA, CDR2 FQGNSA. Trimming took off 2 bases at V and 3 bases at J, with 12 bases between the two ends. CDR3 in amino acids: CASSLMWGPTDTQYF. In DNA form, the CDR3 reads TGTGCCAGCAGCTTAATGTGGGGGCCAACAGATACGCAGTATTTT.

This clone has only one observation. V is TRBV9 and J is TRBJ2-2; D is undetermined. V was shortened by 0 bases and J by 6 bases, with 3 bases between the two germline ends. The CDR3 runs 12 residues. Germline-derived CDR1 and CDR2 are SGDLS and YYNGEE. CDR3 nucleotides: TGTGCCAGCAGCGTAGCCGCCGGGGAGCTGTTTTTT. This translates into CASSVAAGELFF. Looking up the rest from reference TRBV9 and TRBJ2-2 gives the full variable domain: DSGVTQTPKHLITATGQRVTLRCSPRSGDLSVYWYQQSLDQGLQFLIQYYNGEERAKGNILERFSAQQFPDLHSELNLSSLELGDSALYFCASSVAAGELFFGEGSRLTVL.

The V and J genes are TRBV9 and TRBJ2-3; D gene uncertain. The CDR3 totals 15 residues. V lost 0 bases and J lost 1, with 9 bases in between. The germline CDR1 and CDR2 sequences are SGDLS and YYNGEE. CDR3 residues: CASSVAVVGTDTQYF. Written as DNA, the CDR3 is TGTGCCAGCAGCGTAGCGGTCGTGGGCACAGATACGCAGTATTTT.

The chain is built from TRBV6-6 and TRBJ2-7; D is possibly TRBD1 (5 bases). Trimming pared 6 bases from V and 3 bases from J, leaving 12 bases between. CDR1 is MNHNY and CDR2 is SVGAGI in the germline V gene (reference sequence). This CDR3 has 13 residues. The CDR3 spells CASRYVDSYEQYF. The CDR3 DNA follows: TGTGCCAGCAGATACGTAGACAGCTACGAGCAGTACTTC.

This chain connects TRBV9 to TRBJ2-7; perhaps TRBD1 as D (5 bases). V gave up 2 bases and J gave up 1 base, with 7 bases separating them. Germline values: CDR1 SGDLS, CDR2 YYNGEE. The length of the CDR3 is 13 residues. In DNA, the CDR3 is TGTGCCAGCAGCGTCAGGGAATCCTACGAGCAGTACTTC. Residues: CASSVRESYEQYF.

This rearrangement joins TRBV29-1 to TRBJ2-2, with a weak D call TRBD1 (5 bases). This CDR3 has 13 amino acids. Germline CDR1 is SQVTM and CDR2 is ANQGSEA. Trimming cost V 3 bases and J 5 bases, with 10 bases left between them. In nucleotides, the CDR3 is TGCAGCGTTGATCTCCAGGGTACCGGGGAGCTGTTTTTT. Its translation is CSVDLQGTGELFF.

The chain carries TRBV30 and TRBJ2-2; TRBD1 matches 7 bases. This CDR3 region has 13 residues. Trimming removed 8 bases from V and 5 bases from J; junction bases left unmatched: 8. Germline CDR1 is GTSNPN and CDR2 is SVGIG (reference sequence). The CDR3, as DNA: TGTGCCCGCGCTACAGGGGTTACCGGGGAGCTGTTTTTT. Translating gives CARATGVTGELFF. The full variable domain, with the rest looked up from reference TRBV30 and TRBJ2-2, is SQTIHQWPATLVQPVGSPLSLECTVEGTSNPNLYWYRQAAGRGLQLLFYSVGIGQISSEVPQNLSASRPQDRQFILSSKKLLLSDSGFYLCARATGVTGELFFGEGSRLTVL.

The sample holds a few counts of this clone. The DNA for the CDR3 is TGTGCCTGGAGTGTAATCAGGGGCGGCTACGAGCAGTACTTC. It yields the protein CAWSVIRGGYEQYF. This chain links TRBV30 with TRBJ2-7, with TRBD1 as a possible D gene (6 bases). With 0 bases removed from V and 3 bases from J, the gap between germline ends came to 12 bases. The V gene's germline CDR1 is GTSNPN and CDR2 SVGIG (reference sequence). This CDR3 has 14 amino acids.